These 16 T cell receptor beta chains came from one sample sequenced in a study of cytomegalovirus exposure and HLA in healthy donors. The assay was immunoSEQ multiplex PCR, and TCRdb's table has in-frame clones only and misses some. This table holds 150,000 to 200,000 clones, approximately 84% found once. Specimen: PBMCs. The receptors shown here come from a woman in her late teens or twenties in good health and CMV-seropositive.

This sequence joins TRBV9 and TRBJ1-2, with D uncertain. The CDR3 covers 14 residues. The V gene lost 0 bases and the J gene lost 6 bases, with 12 bases spanning the gap. Germline loops: CDR1 SGDLS, CDR2 YYNGEE. Here the CDR3 DNA reads TGTGCCAGCAGCGTAGTCCCCCTGGCCGATGGCTACACCTTC. Translated, it gives CASSVVPLADGYTF. Full variable domain (outside the CDR3, taken from reference TRBV9 and TRBJ1-2): DSGVTQTPKHLITATGQRVTLRCSPRSGDLSVYWYQQSLDQGLQFLIQYYNGEERAKGNILERFSAQQFPDLHSELNLSSLELGDSALYFCASSVVPLADGYTFGSGTRLTVV.

This rearrangement joins TRBV19 to TRBJ2-1, with D possibly being TRBD2 (6 bases). From germline, CDR1 is LNHDA and CDR2 SQIVND (reference sequence). This CDR3 region has 14 residues. Between the trimmed V and J ends, which lost 3 bases and 9 bases, there was a span of 15 bases. DNA for the CDR3: TGTGCCAGTAGTATTGGGGTCGGGGGAGGTGAGCAGTTCTTC. This encodes CASSIGVGGGEQFF.

The chain is built from TRBV7-9 and TRBJ2-5, with 11 bases lining up with TRBD2. Trimming took 2 bases from V and 4 from J; bases not matched to a gene: 3. CDR1 is SEHNR and CDR2 is FQNEAQ in the germline V gene (reference sequence). The CDR3 consists of 15 residues. CDR3 in amino acids: CASSLLAGGGETQYF. The CDR3 bases are TGTGCCAGCAGCTTACTAGCGGGGGGTGGAGAGACCCAGTACTTC.

The CDR3 DNA follows: TGTGCCAGCAGTTATGGCAGGGGCTACACCTTC. This sequence encodes CASSYGRGYTF. The V call is TRBV6-1, the J call TRBJ1-2; D is unclear. Trimming left V 5 bases short and J 8 bases short, with 9 bases between. The CDR3 is 11 residues long. In germline, CDR1 is MNHNS, CDR2 SASEGT.

In the case of this clone: A read error may produce the germline difference seen at one junction end. The CDR3 spells CASTEGPYEGYTF. The CDR3 coding sequence is TGCGCCAGCACTGAGGGCCCTTATGAAGGCTACACCTTC. This rearrangement joins TRBV10-2 to TRBJ1-2; no reliable D call. This CDR3 spans 13 amino acids. Germline V gives CDR1 WSHSY, CDR2 SAAADI.

The chain couples TRBV11-2 to TRBJ1-1; possibly TRBD1 for D (5 bases). The V and J ends lost 2 bases and 0 bases respectively, with 13 bases between them. CDR1 is SGHAT and CDR2 is FQNNGV in the germline V gene. The CDR3 runs 16 residues. The CDR3 spells CASSLWGRVMNTEAFF. CDR3 coding DNA: TGTGCCAGCAGCTTATGGGGCCGGGTGATGAACACTGAAGCTTTCTTT.

The chain couples TRBV6-1 to TRBJ1-2; D is unclear. The CDR3 is 12 amino acids. Trimming left V 2 bases short and J 8 bases short, with 9 bases between. The germline gives CDR1 MNHNS, CDR2 SASEGT. The CDR3 protein is CASSEKVTGYTF. CDR3 DNA: TGTGCCAGCAGTGAAAAAGTTACAGGCTACACCTTC.

The CDR3 sequence: CASSINRGSTEAFF. The DNA for the CDR3 is TGTGCCAGCAGTATAAACAGGGGAAGTACTGAAGCTTTCTTT. V gene TRBV27 combines with J gene TRBJ1-1; the match to TRBD1 covers 7 bases. The CDR3 runs 14 residues. The germline V gene encodes CDR1 MNHEY and CDR2 SMNVEV (reference sequence). V lost 5 bases to trimming and J lost 5 bases; unmatched junction nucleotides: 8.

The J gene is TRBJ1-2, the V gene TRBV19, with 7 bases matching TRBD1. CDR1 and CDR2 from the germline V gene are LNHDA and SQIVND (reference sequence). Germline trimming cut 5 bases from V and 4 bases from J; bases unmatched to any gene: 4. CDR3 length: 13 residues. CDR3 nucleotides: TGTGCCAGTAGTGGGACAGAGACCTATGGCTACACCTTC. The encoded protein is CASSGTETYGYTF.

The chain carries TRBV2 and TRBJ1-6; D is perhaps TRBD1 (5 bases). V gave up 5 bases and J gave up 7 bases, with 18 bases separating them. The V gene's germline CDR1 is SNHLY and CDR2 FYNNEI. The CDR3 is made up of 16 amino acids. The CDR3 is CASSSRLGERNSPLHF. DNA of the CDR3: TGTGCCAGCAGTTCCCGTTTAGGGGAACGGAATTCACCCCTCCACTTT.

This clone has a handful of counts. This chain joins TRBV7-9 and TRBJ1-5; TRBD1 agrees at 9 bases. The length of the CDR3 is 16 residues. Germline V gene data show CDR1 as SEHNR and CDR2 as FQNEAQ (reference sequence). The V segment lost 3 bases and the J segment 3 bases; nucleotides outside the gene matches: 6. Here the CDR3 DNA reads TGTGCCAGCAGCTTGGGACAGGGTAGGCTCAATCAGCCCCAGCATTTT. Translating gives CASSLGQGRLNQPQHF.

The chain links TRBV7-9 to TRBJ1-2, with 11 bases lining up with TRBD1. Losses at the gene ends were 4 bases for V and 6 bases for J; bases not matched to a gene: 10. The CDR3 contains 16 residues. Germline V gives CDR1 SEHNR, CDR2 FQNEAQ (reference sequence). The CDR3 is CASSSQVGDRGNGYTF. CDR3 DNA sequence: TGTGCCAGCAGCTCCCAAGTTGGGGACAGGGGGAATGGCTACACCTTC. The full variable domain, rest sourced from reference TRBV7-9 and TRBJ1-2, is DTGVSQNPRHKITKRGQNVTFRCDPISEHNRLYWYRQTLGQGPEFLTYFQNEAQLEKSRLLSDRFSAERPKGSFSTLEIQRTEQGDSAMYLCASSSQVGDRGNGYTFGSGTRLTVV.

This chain connects TRBV11-3 to TRBJ2-1; 8 bases are shared with TRBD1. V dropped 5 bases and J dropped 4; count of bases not matched to a gene: 10. This CDR3 region has 16 residues. Germline V lookup: CDR1 SGHNT, CDR2 YENEEA. Here the CDR3 DNA reads TGTGCCAGCAGCCCCCGGACAGGGAAGGGGTACAATGAGCAGTTCTTC. Translated, it gives CASSPRTGKGYNEQFF. Full variable domain (rest looked up from reference TRBV11-3 and TRBJ2-1): EAGVVQSPRYKIIEKKQPVAFWCNPISGHNTLYWYLQNLGQGPELLIRYENEEAVDDSQLPKDRFSAERLKGVDSTLKIQPAELGDSAVYLCASSPRTGKGYNEQFFGPGTRLTVL.

The J gene is TRBJ2-1, the V gene TRBV11-2; maybe TRBD1 (6 bases). The CDR3 runs 16 residues. Germline V gene data show CDR1 as SGHAT and CDR2 as FQNNGV. Trimming took 0 bases from V and 3 from J, leaving 12 bases between them. The CDR3, as DNA: TGTGCCAGCAGCTTAGAAGTGGGGGCCCTCTACAATGAGCAGTTCTTC. It codes for CASSLEVGALYNEQFF.

The chain has TRBV9 and TRBJ2-3; 9 bases line up with TRBD1. This CDR3 has 15 amino acids. V shed 4 bases and J 3 bases; nucleotides not matched to a gene: 6. Germline assignment: CDR1 SGDLS and CDR2 YYNGEE. The CDR3 region is CASSLGQGETDTQYF. The DNA of the CDR3 is TGTGCCAGCAGCCTGGGACAGGGAGAAACAGATACGCAGTATTTT. Using reference TRBV9 and TRBJ2-3 for the parts outside the CDR3, the full variable domain is DSGVTQTPKHLITATGQRVTLRCSPRSGDLSVYWYQQSLDQGLQFLIQYYNGEERAKGNILERFSAQQFPDLHSELNLSSLELGDSALYFCASSLGQGETDTQYFGPGTRLTVL.

This sequence joins TRBV19 and TRBJ2-7, with no clear D. This CDR3 is built from 14 residues. The V gene lost 4 bases and the J gene lost 2 bases, with 12 bases spanning the gap. Germline assignment: CDR1 LNHDA and CDR2 SQIVND (reference sequence). CDR3 loop: CASSTDWPTYEQYF. The CDR3 coding sequence is TGTGCCAGTAGTACCGACTGGCCTACCTACGAGCAGTACTTC.